The TCR beta chain under discussion was sequenced for a study of cytomegalovirus exposure and HLA in healthy donors. Points from the study as a whole: The CMV antigen specificity of a few CMV-associated chains was confirmed through in vitro analysis. There were some public TCRs occurring in many donors, but most TCR sequences were rare.

This CDR3 contains 15 residues. Trimming removed 1 base from V and 5 bases from J; junction bases left unmatched: 5. Looked up from germline, CDR1 is MGHRA and CDR2 is YSYEKL. Worth noting for this clone: The antigen is not known.

Profiling relied on immunoSEQ multiplex PCR, and the TCRdb table lists in-frame clones only, not all of them. The table records fewer than 90,000 clones, almost 85% of them present only once. The donors were members of the validation cohort comprising over a hundred subjects, separate from the roughly 650-subject first cohort. Sequenced: PBMCs. This chain links TRBV4-1 with TRBJ2-5, with 9 bases matching TRBD2. The source of this sequence is a woman under 30 in good health and CMV-seropositive. In DNA, the CDR3 is TGCGCCAGCAGCCAAGCGGCGGGGGGGCGGGAGACCCAGTACTTC. This codes for CASSQAAGGRETQYF.